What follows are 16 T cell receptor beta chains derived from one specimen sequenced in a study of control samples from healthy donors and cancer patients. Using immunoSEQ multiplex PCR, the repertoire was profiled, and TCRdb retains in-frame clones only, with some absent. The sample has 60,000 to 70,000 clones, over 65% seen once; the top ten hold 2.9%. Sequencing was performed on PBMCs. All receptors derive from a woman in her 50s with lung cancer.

In nucleotides, the CDR3 is TGTGCCAGCAGCCCTGAGCGGCGGGACACTGAAGCTTTCTTT. Translated: CASSPERRDTEAFF. This rearrangement joins TRBV3-1 (or the pseudogene TRBV3-2) to TRBJ1-1, with unresolved D. The CDR3 is made up of 14 amino acids. Trimming removed 4 bases from V and 3 bases from J, with 12 bases in between. The germline V gene has CDR1 LGHDT and CDR2 YNNKEL (reference sequence).

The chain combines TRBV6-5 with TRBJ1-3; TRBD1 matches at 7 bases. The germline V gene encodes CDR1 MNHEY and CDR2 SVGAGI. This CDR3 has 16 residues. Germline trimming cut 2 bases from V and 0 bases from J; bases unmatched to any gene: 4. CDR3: CASSYARDSSGNTIYF. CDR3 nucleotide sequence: TGTGCCAGCAGTTACGCCCGGGACAGCTCTGGAAACACCATATATTTT.

This CDR3 reads CASSQDLGQPQHF. CDR3 DNA: TGCGCCAGCAGCCAAGATCTGGGACAGCCCCAGCATTTT. The V gene is TRBV4-1, the J gene TRBJ1-5; no clear D gene. V lost 0 bases to trimming and J lost 7 bases, with 7 bases between them. The germline CDR1 and CDR2 sequences are MGHRA and YSYEKL. The CDR3 contains 13 residues.

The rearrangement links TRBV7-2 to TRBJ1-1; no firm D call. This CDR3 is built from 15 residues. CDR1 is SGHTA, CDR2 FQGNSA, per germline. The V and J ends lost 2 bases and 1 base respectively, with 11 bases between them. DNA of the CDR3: TGTGCCAGCAGCTTACTTGCAGGTTCGAACACTGAAGCTTTCTTT. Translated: CASSLLAGSNTEAFF.

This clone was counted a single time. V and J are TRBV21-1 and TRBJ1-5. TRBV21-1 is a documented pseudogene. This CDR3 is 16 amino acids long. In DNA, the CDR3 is TGTGCCAGCAGCAAAATGGGACGGAATAGCAATCAGCCCCAGCATTTT. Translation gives CASSKMGRNSNQPQHF.

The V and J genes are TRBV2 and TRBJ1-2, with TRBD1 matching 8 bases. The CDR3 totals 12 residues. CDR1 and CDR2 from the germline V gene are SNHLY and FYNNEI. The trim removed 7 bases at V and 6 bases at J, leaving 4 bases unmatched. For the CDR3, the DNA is TGTGCCAGCACCCTGACAGGGGATGGCTACACCTTC. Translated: CASTLTGDGYTF. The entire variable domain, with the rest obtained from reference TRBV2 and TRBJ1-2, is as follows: EPEVTQTPSHQVTQMGQEVILRCVPISNHLYFYWYRQILGQKVEFLVSFYNNEISEKSEIFDDQFSVERPDGSNFTLKIRSTKLEDSAMYFCASTLTGDGYTFGSGTRLTVV.

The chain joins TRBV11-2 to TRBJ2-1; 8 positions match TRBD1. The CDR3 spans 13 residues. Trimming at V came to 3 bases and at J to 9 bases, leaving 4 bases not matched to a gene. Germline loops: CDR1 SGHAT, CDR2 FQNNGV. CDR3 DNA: TGTGCCAGCAGCTTCAGGGGGCTCTTTGAGCAGTTCTTC. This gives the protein CASSFRGLFEQFF.

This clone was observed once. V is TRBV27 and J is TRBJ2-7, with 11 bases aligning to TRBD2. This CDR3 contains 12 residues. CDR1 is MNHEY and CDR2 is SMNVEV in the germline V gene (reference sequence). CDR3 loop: CATTSGTYEQYF. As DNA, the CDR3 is TGTGCTACGACTAGCGGGACCTACGAGCAGTACTTC.

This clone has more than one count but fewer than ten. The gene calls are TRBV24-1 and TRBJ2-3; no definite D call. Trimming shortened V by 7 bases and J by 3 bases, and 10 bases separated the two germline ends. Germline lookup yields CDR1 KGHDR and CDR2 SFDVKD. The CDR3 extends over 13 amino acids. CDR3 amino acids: CATSPPGTDTQYF. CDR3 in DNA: TGTGCCACCAGCCCCCCCGGAACAGATACGCAGTATTTT.

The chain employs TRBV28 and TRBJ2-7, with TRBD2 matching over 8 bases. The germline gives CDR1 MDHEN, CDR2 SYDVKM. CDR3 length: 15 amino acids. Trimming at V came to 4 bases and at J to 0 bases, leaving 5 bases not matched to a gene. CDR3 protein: CASSSVAGPSYEQYF. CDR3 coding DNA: TGTGCCAGCAGTTCCGTAGCGGGGCCCTCCTACGAGCAGTACTTC.

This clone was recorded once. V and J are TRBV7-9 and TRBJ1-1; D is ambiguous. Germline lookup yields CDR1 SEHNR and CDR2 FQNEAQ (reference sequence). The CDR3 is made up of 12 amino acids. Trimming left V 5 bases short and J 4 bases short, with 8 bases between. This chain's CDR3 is CASSPRVTEAFF. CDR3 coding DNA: TGTGCCAGCAGCCCAAGGGTCACTGAAGCTTTCTTT.

The CDR3 is CASSDTGVVEKLFF. DNA for the CDR3: TGTGCCAGCAGTGACACAGGGGTGGTTGAAAAACTGTTTTTT. The gene calls are TRBV3-1 (or the pseudogene TRBV3-2) and TRBJ1-4; 7 bases map to TRBD1. This CDR3 contains 14 residues. The trim removed 6 bases at V and 7 bases at J, leaving 8 bases unmatched. From germline, CDR1 is LGHDT and CDR2 YNNKEL (reference sequence).

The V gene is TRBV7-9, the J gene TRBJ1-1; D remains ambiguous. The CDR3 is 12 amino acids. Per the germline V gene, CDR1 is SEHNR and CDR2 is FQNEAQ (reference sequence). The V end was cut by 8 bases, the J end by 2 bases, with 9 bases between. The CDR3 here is CASAVPNTEAFF. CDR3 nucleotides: TGTGCCAGCGCCGTTCCAAACACTGAAGCTTTCTTT.

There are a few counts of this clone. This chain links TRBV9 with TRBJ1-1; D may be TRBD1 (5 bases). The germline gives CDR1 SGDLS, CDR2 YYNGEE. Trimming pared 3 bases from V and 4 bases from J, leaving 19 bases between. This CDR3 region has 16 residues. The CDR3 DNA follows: TGTGCCAGCAGCGCCGGGACTGTAGCGGGTGGCACTGAAGCTTTCTTT. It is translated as CASSAGTVAGGTEAFF. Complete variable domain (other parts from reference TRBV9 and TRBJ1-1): DSGVTQTPKHLITATGQRVTLRCSPRSGDLSVYWYQQSLDQGLQFLIQYYNGEERAKGNILERFSAQQFPDLHSELNLSSLELGDSALYFCASSAGTVAGGTEAFFGQGTRLTVV.

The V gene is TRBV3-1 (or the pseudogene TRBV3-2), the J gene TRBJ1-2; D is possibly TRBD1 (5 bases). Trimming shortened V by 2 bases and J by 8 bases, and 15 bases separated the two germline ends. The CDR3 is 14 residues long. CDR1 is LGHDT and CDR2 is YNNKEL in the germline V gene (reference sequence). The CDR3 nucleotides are TGTGCCAGCAGCCAACGGGTCCGGGGCCGGGGCTACACCTTC. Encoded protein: CASSQRVRGRGYTF.

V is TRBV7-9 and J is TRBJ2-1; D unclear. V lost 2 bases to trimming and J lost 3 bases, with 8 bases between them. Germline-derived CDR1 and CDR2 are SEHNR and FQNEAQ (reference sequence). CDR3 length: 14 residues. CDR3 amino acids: CASSLSNLYNEQFF. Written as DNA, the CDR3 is TGTGCCAGCAGCTTATCAAACCTCTACAATGAGCAGTTCTTC.